This T cell receptor (beta chain) is drawn from a study of blood T cell repertoires in COVID-19. Study context: COVID-19 samples from acute and convalescent phases originated in the United States, Italy and Spain.

The sample holds one count of this clone. Authors' data handling: Amplification of reference gene primers was used by the study to estimate nucleated cell counts. TCRdb's table, derived via immunoSEQ multiplex PCR, lists solely in-frame clones and lacks some. D and trimming were read from the DNA, whereas the V and J calls and clone size are those reported in that table. Of about 160,000 clones in the sample, over 60% were seen once. The origin of this receptor is a man aged 55-75 years with acute or convalescent COVID-19. The material sequenced was peripheral blood.

The CDR3 bases are TGTGCCAGCAGTTTTTCAGGGGCGGGCACTGAAGCTTTCTTT. Amino acids: CASSFSGAGTEAFF. The rearrangement uses TRBV27 and TRBJ1-1, with D tentatively TRBD1 (6 bases). Germline CDR1 MNHEY, CDR2 SMNVEV (reference sequence). The CDR3 covers 14 residues. With 3 bases removed from V and 4 bases from J, the gap between germline ends came to 12 bases.